This T cell receptor beta chain was identified during a study of blood T cell repertoires in COVID-19. For the study at large: Donors in the United States, Italy and Spain gave samples during acute or convalescent COVID-19. T cells, B-cell-depleted T cells, or PBMCs provided the cDNA or gDNA that served as material.

The germline V gene encodes CDR1 MGHRA and CDR2 YSYEKL. The CDR3 has 13 residues. J lost 6 bases, V lost 5 bases, and 6 bases had no gene match. Using immunoSEQ multiplex PCR, the repertoire was profiled, and TCRdb retains in-frame clones only, with some absent. The data hold 130,000 to 150,000 clones, with roughly 80% observed a single time. The chain couples TRBV4-1 to TRBJ1-2; TRBD1 matches 7 bases. The origin of this receptor is a woman aged 40 to 50 with active or convalescent COVID-19. Sequencing was carried out using peripheral blood. CDR3 nucleotide sequence: TGCGCCAGCAGCATACAGGGGCGGGATGGCTACACCTTC. Its translation: CASSIQGRDGYTF.